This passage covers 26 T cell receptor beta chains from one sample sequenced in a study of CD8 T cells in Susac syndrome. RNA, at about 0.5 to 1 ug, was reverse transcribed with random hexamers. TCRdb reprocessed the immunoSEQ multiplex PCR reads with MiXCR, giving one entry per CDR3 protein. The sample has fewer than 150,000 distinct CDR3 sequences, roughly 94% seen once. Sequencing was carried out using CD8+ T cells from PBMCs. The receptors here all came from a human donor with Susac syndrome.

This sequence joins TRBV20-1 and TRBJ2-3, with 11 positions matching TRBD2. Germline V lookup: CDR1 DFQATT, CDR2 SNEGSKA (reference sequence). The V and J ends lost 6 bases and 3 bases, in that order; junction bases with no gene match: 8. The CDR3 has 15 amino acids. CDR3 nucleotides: TGCAGTGCCAGAAGGTTAGCGGGAGGGACAGATACGCAGTATTTT. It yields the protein CSARRLAGGTDTQYF.

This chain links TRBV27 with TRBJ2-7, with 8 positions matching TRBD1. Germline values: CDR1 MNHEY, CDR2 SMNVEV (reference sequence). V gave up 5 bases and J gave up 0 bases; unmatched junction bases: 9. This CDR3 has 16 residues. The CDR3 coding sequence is TGTGCCAGCAGTCTCCAGGGGGCGCTTGCCTCCTACGAGCAGTACTTC. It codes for CASSLQGALASYEQYF.

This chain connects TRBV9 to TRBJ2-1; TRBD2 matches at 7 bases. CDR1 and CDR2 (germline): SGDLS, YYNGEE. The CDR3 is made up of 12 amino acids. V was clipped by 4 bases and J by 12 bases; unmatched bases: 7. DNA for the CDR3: TGTGCCAGCAGCCCGGGGGGACTGAGGCAGTTCTTC. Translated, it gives CASSPGGLRQFF. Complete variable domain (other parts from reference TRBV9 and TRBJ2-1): DSGVTQTPKHLITATGQRVTLRCSPRSGDLSVYWYQQSLDQGLQFLIQYYNGEERAKGNILERFSAQQFPDLHSELNLSSLELGDSALYFCASSPGGLRQFFGPGTRLTVL.

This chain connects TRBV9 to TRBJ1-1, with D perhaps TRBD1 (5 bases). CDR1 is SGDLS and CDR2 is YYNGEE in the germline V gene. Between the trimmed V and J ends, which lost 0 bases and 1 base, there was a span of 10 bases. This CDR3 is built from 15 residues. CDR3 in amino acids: CASSVVGTGNTEAFF. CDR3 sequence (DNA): TGTGCCAGCAGCGTAGTCGGCACAGGGAACACTGAAGCTTTCTTT. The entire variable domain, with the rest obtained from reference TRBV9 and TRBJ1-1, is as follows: DSGVTQTPKHLITATGQRVTLRCSPRSGDLSVYWYQQSLDQGLQFLIQYYNGEERAKGNILERFSAQQFPDLHSELNLSSLELGDSALYFCASSVVGTGNTEAFFGQGTRLTVV.

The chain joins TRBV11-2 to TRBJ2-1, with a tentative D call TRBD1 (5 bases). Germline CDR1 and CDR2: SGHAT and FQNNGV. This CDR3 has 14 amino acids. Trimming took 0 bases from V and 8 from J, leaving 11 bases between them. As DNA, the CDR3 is TGTGCCAGCAGCTTAGAGCGTCAGGGCTATGAGCAGTTCTTC. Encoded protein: CASSLERQGYEQFF.

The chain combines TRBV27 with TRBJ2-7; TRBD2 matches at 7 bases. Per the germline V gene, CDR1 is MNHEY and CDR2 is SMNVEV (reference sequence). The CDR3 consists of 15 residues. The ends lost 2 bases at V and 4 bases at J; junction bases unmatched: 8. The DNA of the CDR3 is TGTGCCAGCAGTTTAGGATCGGGAGGCGGGTACGAGCAGTACTTC. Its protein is CASSLGSGGGYEQYF.

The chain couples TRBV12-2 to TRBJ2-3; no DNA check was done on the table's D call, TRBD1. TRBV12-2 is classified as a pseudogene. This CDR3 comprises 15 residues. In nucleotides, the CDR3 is TGTGCAAGTCGCTTTATAGGGGAAGGCACAGATACGCAGTATTTT. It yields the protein CASRFIGEGTDTQYF.

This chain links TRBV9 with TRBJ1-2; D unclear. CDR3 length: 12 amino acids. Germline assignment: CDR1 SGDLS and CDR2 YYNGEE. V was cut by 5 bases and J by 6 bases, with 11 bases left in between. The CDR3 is CASRGSDNGYTF. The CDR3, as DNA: TGTGCCAGCAGGGGCAGCGACAATGGCTACACCTTC.

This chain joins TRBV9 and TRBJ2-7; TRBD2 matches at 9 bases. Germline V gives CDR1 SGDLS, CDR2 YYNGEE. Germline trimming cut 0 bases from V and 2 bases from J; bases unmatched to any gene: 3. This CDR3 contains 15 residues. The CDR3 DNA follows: TGTGCCAGCAGCGTAGGCGCTAGCGGGGCCTACGAGCAGTACTTC. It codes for CASSVGASGAYEQYF.

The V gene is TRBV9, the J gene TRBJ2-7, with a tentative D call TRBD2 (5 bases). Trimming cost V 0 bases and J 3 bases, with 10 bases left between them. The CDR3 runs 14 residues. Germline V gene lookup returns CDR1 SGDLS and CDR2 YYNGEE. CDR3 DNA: TGTGCCAGCAGCGTAGAGGAGGTACACTACGAGCAGTACTTC. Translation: CASSVEEVHYEQYF.

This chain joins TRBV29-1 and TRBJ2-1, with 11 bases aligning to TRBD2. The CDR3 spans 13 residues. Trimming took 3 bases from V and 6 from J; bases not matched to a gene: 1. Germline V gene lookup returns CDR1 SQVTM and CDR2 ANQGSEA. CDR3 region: CSVELAGGNEQFF. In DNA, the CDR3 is TGCAGCGTTGAGCTAGCGGGAGGCAATGAGCAGTTCTTC.

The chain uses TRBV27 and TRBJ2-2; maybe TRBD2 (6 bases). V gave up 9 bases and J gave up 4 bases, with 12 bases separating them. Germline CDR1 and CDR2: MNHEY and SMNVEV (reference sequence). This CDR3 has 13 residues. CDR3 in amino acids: CASKGGATGELFF. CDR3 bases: TGTGCCAGTAAGGGCGGGGCCACCGGGGAGCTGTTTTTT.

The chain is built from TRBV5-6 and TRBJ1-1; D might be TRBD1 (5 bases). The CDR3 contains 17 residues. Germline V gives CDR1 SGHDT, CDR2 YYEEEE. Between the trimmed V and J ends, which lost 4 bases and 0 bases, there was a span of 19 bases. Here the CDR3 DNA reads TGTGCCAGCAGCAACCCTTGGGGGGGGGACGTGAACACTGAAGCTTTCTTT. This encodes CASSNPWGGDVNTEAFF.

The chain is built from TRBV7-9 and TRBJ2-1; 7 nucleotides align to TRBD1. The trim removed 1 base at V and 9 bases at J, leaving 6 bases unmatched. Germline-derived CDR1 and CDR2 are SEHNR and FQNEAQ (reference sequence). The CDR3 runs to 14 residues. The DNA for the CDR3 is TGTGCCAGCAGCTTAGTTGCAGGGGGAAGTGAGCAGTTCTTC. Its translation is CASSLVAGGSEQFF.

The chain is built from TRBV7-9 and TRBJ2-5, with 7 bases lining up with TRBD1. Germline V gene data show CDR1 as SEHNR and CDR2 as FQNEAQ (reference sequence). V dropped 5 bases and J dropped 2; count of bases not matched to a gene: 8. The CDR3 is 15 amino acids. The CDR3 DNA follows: TGTGCCAGCAGCCCCCGGGACAGCTCACAAGAGACCCAGTACTTC. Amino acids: CASSPRDSSQETQYF.

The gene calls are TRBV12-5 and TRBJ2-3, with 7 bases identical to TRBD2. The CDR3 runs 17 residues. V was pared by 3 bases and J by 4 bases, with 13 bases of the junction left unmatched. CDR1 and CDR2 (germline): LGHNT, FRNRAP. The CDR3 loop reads CASGFELFAGEADTQYF. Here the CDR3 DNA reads TGTGCTAGTGGTTTTGAGCTCTTTGCGGGAGAAGCAGATACGCAGTATTTT.

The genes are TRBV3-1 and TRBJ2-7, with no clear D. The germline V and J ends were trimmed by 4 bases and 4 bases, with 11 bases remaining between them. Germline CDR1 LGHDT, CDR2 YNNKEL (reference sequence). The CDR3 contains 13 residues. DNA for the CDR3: TGTGCCAGCAGCCCCCCGAACGGTTACGAGCAGTACTTC. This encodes CASSPPNGYEQYF.

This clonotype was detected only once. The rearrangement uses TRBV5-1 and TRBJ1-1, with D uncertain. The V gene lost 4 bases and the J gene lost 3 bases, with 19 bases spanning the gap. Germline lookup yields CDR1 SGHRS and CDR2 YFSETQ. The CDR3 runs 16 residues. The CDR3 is CASSTKGSGVDTEAFF. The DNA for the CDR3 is TGCGCCAGCAGCACAAAGGGTTCCGGGGTTGACACTGAAGCTTTCTTT.

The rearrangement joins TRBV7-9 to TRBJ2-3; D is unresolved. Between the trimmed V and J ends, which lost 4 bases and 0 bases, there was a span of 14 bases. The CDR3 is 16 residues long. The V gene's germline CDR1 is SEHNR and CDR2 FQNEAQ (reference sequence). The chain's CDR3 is CASSSTGWISTDTQYF. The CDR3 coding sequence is TGTGCCAGCAGCTCTACCGGGTGGATCAGCACAGATACGCAGTATTTT.

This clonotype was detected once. The CDR3 loop is CSVPRMLARGGADTQYF. The CDR3 DNA is TGCAGCGTCCCTAGAATGTTAGCCCGGGGCGGGGCAGATACGCAGTATTTT. This chain connects TRBV29-1 to TRBJ2-3; tentatively, D is TRBD2 (6 bases). V lost 6 bases, J lost 4 bases, and 26 bases lay in between. CDR1 is SQVTM, CDR2 ANQGSEA, per germline. CDR3 size: 17 residues.

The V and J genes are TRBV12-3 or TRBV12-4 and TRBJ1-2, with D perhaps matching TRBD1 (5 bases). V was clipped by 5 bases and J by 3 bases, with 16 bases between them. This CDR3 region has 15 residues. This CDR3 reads CASSSPGPDYYGYTF. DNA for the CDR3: TGTGCCAGCAGTAGCCCGGGACCCGACTACTATGGCTACACCTTC.

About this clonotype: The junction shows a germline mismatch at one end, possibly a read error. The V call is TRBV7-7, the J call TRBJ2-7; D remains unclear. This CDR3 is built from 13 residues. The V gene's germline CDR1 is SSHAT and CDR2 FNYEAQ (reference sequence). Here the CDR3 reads CASSPGRYYEQYF. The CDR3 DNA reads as TGTGCTAGCAGCCCCGGCAGGTACTACGAGCAGTACTTC.

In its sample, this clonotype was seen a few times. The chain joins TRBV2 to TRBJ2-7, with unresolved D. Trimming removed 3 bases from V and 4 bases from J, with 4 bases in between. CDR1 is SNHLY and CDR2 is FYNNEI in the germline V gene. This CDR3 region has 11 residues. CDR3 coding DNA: TGTGCCAGCAGTGAGGGTTACGAGCAGTACTTC. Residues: CASSEGYEQYF.

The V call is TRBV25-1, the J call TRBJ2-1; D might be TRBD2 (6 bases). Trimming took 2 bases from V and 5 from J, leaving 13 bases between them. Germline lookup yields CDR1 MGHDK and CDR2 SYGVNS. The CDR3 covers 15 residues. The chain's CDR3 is CASSEGRPQDNEQFF. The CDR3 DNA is TGTGCCAGCAGTGAAGGGAGGCCCCAAGACAATGAGCAGTTCTTC.

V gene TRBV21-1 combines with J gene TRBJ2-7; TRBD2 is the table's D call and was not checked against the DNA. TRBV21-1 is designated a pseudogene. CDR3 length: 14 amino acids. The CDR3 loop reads CASSNPSGREEQYF. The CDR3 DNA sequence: TGTGCCAGCAGCAATCCCTCGGGCCGAGAAGAGCAGTACTTC.

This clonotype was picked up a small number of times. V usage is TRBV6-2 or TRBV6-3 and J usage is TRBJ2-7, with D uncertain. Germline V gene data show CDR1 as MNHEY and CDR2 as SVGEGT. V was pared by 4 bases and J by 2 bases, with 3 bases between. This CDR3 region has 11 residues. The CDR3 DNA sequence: TGTGCCAGCAGTTTCACCTACGAGCAGTACTTC. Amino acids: CASSFTYEQYF.